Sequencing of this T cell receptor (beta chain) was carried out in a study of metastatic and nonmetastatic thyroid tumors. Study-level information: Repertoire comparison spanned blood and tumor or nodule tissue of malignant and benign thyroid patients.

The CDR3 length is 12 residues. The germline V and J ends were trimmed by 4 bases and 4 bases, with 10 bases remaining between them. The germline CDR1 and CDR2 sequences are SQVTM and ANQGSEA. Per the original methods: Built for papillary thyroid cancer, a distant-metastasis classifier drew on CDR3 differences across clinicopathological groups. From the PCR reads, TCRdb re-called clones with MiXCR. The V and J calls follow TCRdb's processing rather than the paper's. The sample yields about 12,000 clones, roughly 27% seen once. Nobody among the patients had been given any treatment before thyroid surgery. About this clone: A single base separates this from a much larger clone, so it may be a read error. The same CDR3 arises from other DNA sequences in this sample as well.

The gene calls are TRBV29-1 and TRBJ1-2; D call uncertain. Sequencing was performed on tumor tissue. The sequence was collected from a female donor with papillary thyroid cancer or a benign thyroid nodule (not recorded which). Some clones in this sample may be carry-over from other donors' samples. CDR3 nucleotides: TGCAGCGTTGCGGGTCACACCTATGGCTACACCTTC. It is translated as CSVAGHTYGYTF.